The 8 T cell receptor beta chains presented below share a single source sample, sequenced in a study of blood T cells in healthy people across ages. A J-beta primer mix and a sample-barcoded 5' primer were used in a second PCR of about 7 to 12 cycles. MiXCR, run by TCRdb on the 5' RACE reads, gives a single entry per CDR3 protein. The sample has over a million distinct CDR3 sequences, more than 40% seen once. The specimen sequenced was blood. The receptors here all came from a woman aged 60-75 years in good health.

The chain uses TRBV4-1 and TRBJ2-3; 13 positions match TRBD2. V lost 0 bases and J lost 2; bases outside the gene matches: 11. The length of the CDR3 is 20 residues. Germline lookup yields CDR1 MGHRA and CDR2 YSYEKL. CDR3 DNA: TGCGCCAGCAGCCAAGATCTTCAGGGGACTAGCGGGGCATTCACAGATACGCAGTATTTT. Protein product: CASSQDLQGTSGAFTDTQYF.

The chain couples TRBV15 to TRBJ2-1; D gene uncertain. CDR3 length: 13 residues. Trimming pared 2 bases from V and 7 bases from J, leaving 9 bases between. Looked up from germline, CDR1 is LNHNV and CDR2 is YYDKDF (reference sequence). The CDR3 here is CATSRSLANEQFF. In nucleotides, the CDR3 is TGTGCCACCAGCAGATCCTTGGCTAATGAGCAGTTCTTC. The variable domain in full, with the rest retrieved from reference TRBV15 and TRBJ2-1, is DAMVIQNPRYQVTQFGKPVTLSCSQTLNHNVMYWYQQKSSQAPKLLFHYYDKDFNNEADTPDNFQSRRPNTSFCFLDIRSPGLGDTAMYLCATSRSLANEQFFGPGTRLTVL.

Here the CDR3 DNA reads TGTGCCAGCAGTGCCCTGAGCGGGGGCTTTACGGAGCAGTACTTC. Amino acid sequence: CASSALSGGFTEQYF. The chain recombines TRBV6-1 with TRBJ2-7; 8 bases line up with TRBD2. V was clipped by 4 bases and J by 7 bases; unmatched bases: 12. Germline CDR1 MNHNS, CDR2 SASEGT. CDR3 length: 15 residues.

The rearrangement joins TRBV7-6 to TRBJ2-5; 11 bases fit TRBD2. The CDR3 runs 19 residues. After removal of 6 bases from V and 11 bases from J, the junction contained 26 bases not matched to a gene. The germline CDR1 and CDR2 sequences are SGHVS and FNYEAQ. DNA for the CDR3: TGTGCCAGCAGGGGTCCTTTCATCGTAGCGGGAGGGCCTCACAATGAGCAGTACTTC. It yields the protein CASRGPFIVAGGPHNEQYF.

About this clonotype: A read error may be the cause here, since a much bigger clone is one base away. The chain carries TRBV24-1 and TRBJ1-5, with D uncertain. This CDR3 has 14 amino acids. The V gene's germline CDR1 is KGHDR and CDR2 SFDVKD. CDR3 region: CATSRGEVGQPRHF. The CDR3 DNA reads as TGTGCCACCAGTCGTGGGGAGGTCGGTCAGCCCCGGCATTTT.

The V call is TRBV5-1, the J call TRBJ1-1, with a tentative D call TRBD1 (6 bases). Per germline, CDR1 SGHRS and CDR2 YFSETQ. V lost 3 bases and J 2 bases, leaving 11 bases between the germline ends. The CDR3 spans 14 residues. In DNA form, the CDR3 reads TGCGCCAGCAGCTGGGGGACACAAAACACTGAAGCTTTCTTT. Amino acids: CASSWGTQNTEAFF.

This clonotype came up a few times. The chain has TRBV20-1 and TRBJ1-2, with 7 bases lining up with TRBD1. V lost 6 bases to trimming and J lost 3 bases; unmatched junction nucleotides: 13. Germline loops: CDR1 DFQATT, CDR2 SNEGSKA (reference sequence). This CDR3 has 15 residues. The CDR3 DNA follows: TGCAGTGCCCCCCCGACAGGGATGTTGGACTATGGCTACACCTTC. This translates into CSAPPTGMLDYGYTF.

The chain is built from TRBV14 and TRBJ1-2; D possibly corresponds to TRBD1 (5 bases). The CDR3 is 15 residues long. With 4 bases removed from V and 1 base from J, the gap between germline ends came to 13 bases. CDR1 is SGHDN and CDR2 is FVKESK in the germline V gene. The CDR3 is CASSRATGLNYGYTF. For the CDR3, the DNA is TGTGCCAGCAGCCGGGCCACAGGACTTAACTATGGCTACACCTTC.